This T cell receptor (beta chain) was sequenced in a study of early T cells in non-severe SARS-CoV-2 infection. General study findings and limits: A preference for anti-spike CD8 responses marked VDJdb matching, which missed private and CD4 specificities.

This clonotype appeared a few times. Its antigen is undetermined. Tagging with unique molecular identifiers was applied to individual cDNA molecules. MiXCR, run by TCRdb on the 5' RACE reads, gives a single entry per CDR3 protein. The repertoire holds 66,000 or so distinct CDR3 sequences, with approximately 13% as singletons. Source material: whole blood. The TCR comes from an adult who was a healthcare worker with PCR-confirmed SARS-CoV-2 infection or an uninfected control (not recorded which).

DNA for the CDR3: TGTGCCAGCACTAAGGACTTCGGACTCTATGGCTACACCTTC. It is translated as CASTKDFGLYGYTF. J is TRBJ1-2 and V is TRBV6-2 or TRBV6-3; the D is unclear. CDR3 length: 14 amino acids. CDR1 and CDR2 from the germline V gene are MNHEY and SVGEGT. V lost 7 bases and J 4 bases, leaving 16 bases between the germline ends.